The 26 T cell receptor beta chains below come from one sample, sequenced in a study of cytomegalovirus exposure and HLA in healthy donors. The PCR was carried out with 60 Vbeta primers and 13 Jbeta primers. The table came from immunoSEQ multiplex PCR; TCRdb's copy has only in-frame clones and leaves some out. The sample has more than 150,000 clones; approximately 81% are singletons. The sequenced sample consisted of PBMCs. Receptors were obtained from a woman between 25 and 40 years old in good health and CMV-seronegative.

CDR3 residues: CASSKVARPNYGYTF. As DNA, the CDR3 is TGTGCCAGCAGCAAAGTCGCCAGGCCCAACTATGGCTACACCTTC. V is TRBV21-1 and J is TRBJ1-2; the table assigns TRBD1, which was not confirmed against the DNA. TRBV21-1 is designated a pseudogene. There are 15 residues in the CDR3.

The chain recombines TRBV19 with TRBJ2-5; possible D gene TRBD1, 6 bases. From germline, CDR1 is LNHDA and CDR2 SQIVND (reference sequence). V was shortened by 5 bases and J by 0 bases, with 10 bases between the two germline ends. The CDR3 loop spans 14 amino acids. CDR3 in DNA: TGTGCCAGTAGTGTGGACAGTTACCAAGAGACCCAGTACTTC. Translated: CASSVDSYQETQYF.

V usage is TRBV10-3 and J usage is TRBJ2-3; TRBD2 matches 8 bases. Germline CDR1 ENHRY, CDR2 SYGVKD. The length of the CDR3 is 15 residues. The V and J ends lost 2 bases and 3 bases, in that order; junction bases with no gene match: 4. The CDR3 loop is CAISEVGGGTDTQYF. The CDR3 DNA reads TGTGCCATCAGTGAGGTCGGCGGGGGGACAGATACGCAGTATTTT.

This clone was seen a single time. This chain uses TRBV7-2 with TRBJ2-1; D is unresolved. Looked up from germline, CDR1 is SGHTA and CDR2 is FQGNSA. CDR3 length equals 12 residues. V was cut by 5 bases and J by 9 bases, with 11 bases left in between. CDR3 bases: TGTGCCAGCAGCCCCGACTTCAGTGAGCAGTTCTTC. Protein product: CASSPDFSEQFF.

The chain recombines TRBV9 with TRBJ2-2; the match to TRBD1 covers 7 bases. Germline V gene data show CDR1 as SGDLS and CDR2 as YYNGEE. The CDR3 has 14 amino acids. Losses at the gene ends were 2 bases for V and 5 bases for J; bases not matched to a gene: 3. CDR3 protein: CASSVGQKTGELFF. The CDR3 DNA reads as TGTGCCAGCAGCGTGGGACAGAAAACCGGGGAGCTGTTTTTT. Drawing the rest from reference TRBV9 and TRBJ2-2, the complete variable domain is DSGVTQTPKHLITATGQRVTLRCSPRSGDLSVYWYQQSLDQGLQFLIQYYNGEERAKGNILERFSAQQFPDLHSELNLSSLELGDSALYFCASSVGQKTGELFFGEGSRLTVL.

The chain couples TRBV7-2 to TRBJ2-7, with 7 bases aligning to TRBD1. CDR1 SGHTA and CDR2 FQGNSA come from the germline V gene. J lost 4 bases, V lost 1 base, and 4 bases had no gene match. The CDR3 covers 14 residues. The DNA for the CDR3 is TGTGCCAGCAGCTTAGGGACAGGACCATACGAGCAGTACTTC. Translation gives CASSLGTGPYEQYF.

The chain uses TRBV28 and TRBJ2-7; 9 positions agree with TRBD1. The CDR3 has 14 residues. V lost 3 bases and J lost 3; bases outside the gene matches: 3. The V gene's germline CDR1 is MDHEN and CDR2 SYDVKM. The CDR3 nucleotides are TGTGCCAGCAGTTTGCCGACAGGGGGCTACGAGCAGTACTTC. This sequence encodes CASSLPTGGYEQYF.

The CDR3 protein is CASGLEQGEGSYEQYF. The CDR3 DNA sequence: TGTGCTAGTGGTTTGGAACAGGGGGAGGGCTCCTACGAGCAGTACTTC. The chain links TRBV12-5 to TRBJ2-7; D is perhaps TRBD1 (8 bases). Between the trimmed V and J ends, which lost 1 base and 0 bases, there was a span of 13 bases. Germline values: CDR1 LGHNT, CDR2 FRNRAP. CDR3 length: 16 amino acids.

This sequence joins TRBV6-6 and TRBJ2-7; 11 bases line up with TRBD2. V shed 5 bases and J 0 bases; nucleotides not matched to a gene: 6. The CDR3 length is 16 residues. The V gene's germline CDR1 is MNHNY and CDR2 SVGAGI (reference sequence). The CDR3 coding sequence is TGTGCCAGCAGTCGAGCCGGGACTAGCGGCTCCTACGAGCAGTACTTC. It is translated as CASSRAGTSGSYEQYF.

V and J are TRBV27 and TRBJ2-6; D remains ambiguous. This CDR3 contains 18 residues. V was clipped by 3 bases and J by 0 bases, with 15 bases between them. Germline loops: CDR1 MNHEY, CDR2 SMNVEV (reference sequence). DNA of the CDR3: TGTGCCAGCAGTTTTTCAAGTGGTGGAGTCTCTGGGGCCAACGTCCTGACTTTC. Its translation is CASSFSSGGVSGANVLTF.

The chain employs TRBV7-7 and TRBJ2-1; D may be TRBD1 (7 bases). The germline CDR1 and CDR2 sequences are SSHAT and FNYEAQ (reference sequence). V gave up 0 bases and J gave up 6 bases, with 12 bases separating them. The CDR3 is 15 residues long. The CDR3 nucleotides are TGTGCCAGCAGCTTAGCGGGGACAGCGGGCAATGAGCAGTTCTTC. Protein sequence: CASSLAGTAGNEQFF.

CDR3 region: CASSPDGGSGRDTQYF. CDR3 nucleotides: TGTGCCAGCAGCCCAGACGGCGGGAGTGGTAGAGATACGCAGTATTTT. This sequence joins TRBV11-2 and TRBJ2-3, with TRBD2 matching 7 bases. The V and J ends lost 5 bases and 5 bases, in that order; junction bases with no gene match: 13. The germline CDR1 and CDR2 sequences are SGHAT and FQNNGV. The CDR3 is 16 residues long.

This rearrangement joins TRBV19 to TRBJ2-1, with 13 bases aligning to TRBD2. Germline V lookup: CDR1 LNHDA, CDR2 SQIVND (reference sequence). The J segment lost 9 bases and the V segment lost 3 bases, leaving 5 bases of the junction unmatched. The CDR3 extends over 15 amino acids. This CDR3 reads CASSIRTSGSGEQFF. For the CDR3, the DNA is TGTGCCAGTAGTATCAGGACTAGCGGGAGTGGTGAGCAGTTCTTC.

The V and J genes are TRBV7-2 and TRBJ1-4; D unresolved. The CDR3 sequence is 14 residues long. From germline, CDR1 is SGHTA and CDR2 FQGNSA. Deletions cut 1 base from V and 12 bases from J, with 15 bases between. The CDR3 bases are TGTGCCAGCAGCTTAGAGTGGTCCGGTGGAGAACTGTTTTTT. Protein: CASSLEWSGGELFF.

This clone appeared once. The CDR3 region has the DNA TGTGCCAGTAGTATAGATCCTGGACAGTTTTCGGGCTACACCTTC. Protein sequence: CASSIDPGQFSGYTF. The V call is TRBV19, the J call TRBJ1-2; weak D call: TRBD1 (6 bases). The CDR3 covers 15 residues. Germline CDR1 and CDR2: LNHDA and SQIVND (reference sequence). The V end was cut by 0 bases, the J end by 8 bases, with 16 bases between. The full variable domain, with the rest looked up from reference TRBV19 and TRBJ1-2, is DGGITQSPKYLFRKEGQNVTLSCEQNLNHDAMYWYRQDPGQGLRLIYYSQIVNDFQKGDIAEGYSVSREKKESFPLTVTSAQKNPTAFYLCASSIDPGQFSGYTFGSGTRLTVV.

The gene calls are TRBV5-4 and TRBJ2-5; 7 bases map to TRBD2. The CDR3 consists of 14 residues. V was clipped by 1 base and J by 5 bases; unmatched bases: 5. Germline V gives CDR1 SGHNT, CDR2 YYREEE (reference sequence). This CDR3 is CASSLSGGGETQYF. CDR3 nucleotides: TGTGCCAGCAGCTTGTCCGGGGGAGGGGAGACCCAGTACTTC.

Notes on this clone: The sample contains more than one DNA sequence encoding this CDR3. J is TRBJ1-4 and V is TRBV15, with 10 bases matching TRBD1. Unmatched junction bases numbered 2, after V lost 3 bases and J lost 4 bases. The CDR3 consists of 15 residues. Germline V gives CDR1 LNHNV, CDR2 YYDKDF (reference sequence). The DNA of the CDR3 is TGTGCCACCAGCAGCGGGGACAGGGGTAATGAAAAACTGTTTTTT. It translates to CATSSGDRGNEKLFF.

The chain employs TRBV7-2 and TRBJ2-7; 8 bases are a match to TRBD2. CDR1 is SGHTA, CDR2 FQGNSA, per germline. The ends lost 5 bases at V and 5 bases at J; junction bases unmatched: 8. This CDR3 region has 14 residues. The DNA for the CDR3 is TGTGCCAGCAGCCTTTCCGGGACTAGTAACGAGCAGTACTTC. As protein: CASSLSGTSNEQYF.

In its sample, this clone was seen a few times. Other DNA sequences in this sample translate to the same CDR3. V is TRBV28 and J is TRBJ2-6, with a tentative D call TRBD2 (5 bases). The germline V and J ends were trimmed by 2 bases and 3 bases, with 8 bases remaining between them. The CDR3 contains 15 residues. The germline CDR1 and CDR2 sequences are MDHEN and SYDVKM. The CDR3 DNA is TGTGCCAGCAGTTTACGGGGAAGTGGGGCCAACGTCCTGACTTTC. This gives the protein CASSLRGSGANVLTF.

The CDR3 sequence is CASSQGQGAYNEQFF. CDR3 sequence (DNA): TGTGCCAGCAGCCAAGGACAGGGCGCCTACAATGAGCAGTTCTTC. The J gene is TRBJ2-1, the V gene TRBV11-3; 8 bases fit TRBD1. The CDR3 spans 15 residues. Germline V gene lookup returns CDR1 SGHNT and CDR2 YENEEA. J was trimmed by 2 bases and V by 5 bases; bases with no gene match: 5.

A single count supports this clone. The chain has TRBV5-1 and TRBJ1-4; 7 bases align to TRBD1. The ends lost 4 bases at V and 7 bases at J; junction bases unmatched: 10. The CDR3 is made up of 15 amino acids. The germline gives CDR1 SGHRS, CDR2 YFSETQ. The CDR3 sequence: CASSIGTAVGEKLFF. The CDR3 nucleotides are TGCGCCAGCAGCATAGGGACAGCCGTCGGTGAAAAACTGTTTTTT.

V and J are TRBV7-2 and TRBJ1-1; the D gene is possibly TRBD1 (5 bases). Germline-derived CDR1 and CDR2 are SGHTA and FQGNSA. The CDR3 sequence is 16 residues long. V was clipped by 3 bases and J by 1 base, with 15 bases between them. Written as DNA, the CDR3 is TGTGCCAGCAGCTTTAGCAACGAAGGGGCGAACACTGAAGCTTTCTTT. This sequence encodes CASSFSNEGANTEAFF.

The genes are TRBV28 and TRBJ1-5; 8 positions match TRBD1. V dropped 5 bases and J dropped 4; count of bases not matched to a gene: 7. The CDR3 has 15 amino acids. Germline V gene sequence: CDR1 MDHEN, CDR2 SYDVKM. DNA of the CDR3: TGTGCCAGCAGTGGGTCCAGGGGGCGGAATCAGCCCCAGCATTTT. The encoded protein is CASSGSRGRNQPQHF.

This clone has more than one count but fewer than ten. In nucleotides, the CDR3 is TGTGCCAGCAGCTTGGTTCGGGGATTTGAGGCTCAAGAGACCCAGTACTTC. Amino acids: CASSLVRGFEAQETQYF. The V and J genes are TRBV5-6 and TRBJ2-5; weak D call: TRBD2 (5 bases). The CDR3 length is 17 residues. V was cut by 0 bases and J by 2 bases, with 17 bases left in between. Germline V gene sequence: CDR1 SGHDT, CDR2 YYEEEE.

V and J are TRBV27 and TRBJ1-5; D is possibly TRBD1 (5 bases). The CDR3 loop spans 17 amino acids. The germline V gene has CDR1 MNHEY and CDR2 SMNVEV (reference sequence). V was shortened by 7 bases and J by 0 bases, with 19 bases between the two germline ends. CDR3: CASTWTPVCYSNQPQHF. Written as DNA, the CDR3 is TGTGCCAGCACCTGGACACCCGTTTGCTATAGCAATCAGCCCCAGCATTTT.

The V call is TRBV4-3, the J call TRBJ1-1, with 8 bases that match TRBD1. The germline V gene has CDR1 LGHNA and CDR2 YSLEER. The CDR3 runs 19 residues. V shed 0 bases, J shed 1 base, and the junction held 13 bases outside the gene matches. The CDR3 sequence is CASSQDVPGQVLGNTEAFF. The CDR3 DNA is TGCGCCAGCAGCCAAGATGTCCCGGGACAGGTTCTCGGGAACACTGAAGCTTTCTTT.